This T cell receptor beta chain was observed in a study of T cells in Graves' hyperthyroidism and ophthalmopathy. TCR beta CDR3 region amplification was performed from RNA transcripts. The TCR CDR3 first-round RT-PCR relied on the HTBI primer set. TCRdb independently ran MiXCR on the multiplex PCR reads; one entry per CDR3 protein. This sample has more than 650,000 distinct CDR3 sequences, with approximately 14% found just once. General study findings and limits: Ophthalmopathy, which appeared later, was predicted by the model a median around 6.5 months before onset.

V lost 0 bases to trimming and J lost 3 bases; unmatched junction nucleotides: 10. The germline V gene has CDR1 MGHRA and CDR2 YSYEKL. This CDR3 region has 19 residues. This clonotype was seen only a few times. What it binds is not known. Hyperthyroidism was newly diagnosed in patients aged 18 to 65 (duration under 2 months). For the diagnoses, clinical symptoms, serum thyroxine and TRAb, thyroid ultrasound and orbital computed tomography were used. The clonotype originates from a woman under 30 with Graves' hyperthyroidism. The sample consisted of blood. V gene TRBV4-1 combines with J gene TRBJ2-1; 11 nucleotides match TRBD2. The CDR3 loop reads CASSQDETSGISFYNEQFF. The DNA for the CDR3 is TGCGCCAGCAGCCAAGATGAGACTAGCGGGATCTCGTTCTACAATGAGCAGTTCTTC.